These T cell receptor beta chains were read from a single sample in a study of cytomegalovirus exposure and HLA in healthy donors. Measured with immunoSEQ multiplex PCR; TCRdb has only the in-frame clones, and not every one. Here the sample spans some 200,000 clones, more than 65% being singletons. Material: PBMCs. The receptors originated from a young woman in good health and CMV-seropositive. Both conserved end residues are trimmed from each CDR3.

TRBJ1-1	TRBV6-5	ASSYSRNLNTEAF
TRBJ2-1	TRBV5-1	ASSLESTRAEQF
TRBJ2-2	TRBV18	ASSPRQGAHTGELF
TRBJ2-1	TRBV27	ASTRTAGAYNEQF
TRBJ2-5	TRBV5-1	ASSLGLAGETQY
TRBJ1-5	TRBV5-3	ARSLGGQLRNQPQH
TRBJ2-1	TRBV7-8	ASSLATSVDNEQF
TRBJ1-1	TRBV29-1	SVELAGKAEAF
TRBJ1-2	TRBV6-1	ASSEADGADGYT
TRBJ1-1	TRBV5-1	ASSLTGTGTIEAF
TRBJ2-1	TRBV9	ASSPGLVYNEQF